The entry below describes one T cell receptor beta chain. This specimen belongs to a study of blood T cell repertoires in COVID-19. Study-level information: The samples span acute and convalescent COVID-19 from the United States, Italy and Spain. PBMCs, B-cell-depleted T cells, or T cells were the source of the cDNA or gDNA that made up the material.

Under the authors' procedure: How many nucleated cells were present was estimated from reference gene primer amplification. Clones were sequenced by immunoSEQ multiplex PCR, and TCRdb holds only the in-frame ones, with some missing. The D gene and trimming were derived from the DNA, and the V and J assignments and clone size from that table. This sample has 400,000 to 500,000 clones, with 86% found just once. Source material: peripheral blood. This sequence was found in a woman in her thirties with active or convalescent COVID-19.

DNA for the CDR3: TGTGCCAGTAGTCCTCGCCTAGCGGGAGTAGCGGAGACCCAGTACTTC. Translation: CASSPRLAGVAETQYF. The rearrangement uses TRBV19 and TRBJ2-5; 10 positions match TRBD2. V lost 5 bases to trimming and J lost 5 bases; unmatched junction nucleotides: 11. The CDR3 loop spans 16 amino acids. In germline, CDR1 is LNHDA, CDR2 SQIVND (reference sequence).